Listed below are T cell receptor beta chains from one sample, sequenced in a study of cytomegalovirus exposure and HLA in healthy donors. Sequenced by immunoSEQ multiplex PCR; TCRdb stores in-frame clones only, minus some. The sample lists approximately 60,000 clones; around four fifths were seen once. The specimen was PBMCs. The source of these receptors is a young man in good health and CMV-seronegative. Both conserved end residues are part of each CDR3. The D gene is left open where the match is weak. Not every row has a clone size; where given, it reads once, few, many or a size class.

>TRBV9|TRBJ1-2|.|once
TGTGCCAGCAGCGTAGTGGAAGGGGTTGGCTACACCTTC
CASSVVEGVGYTF
>TRBV4-2|TRBJ1-3|.|.
TGTGCCAGCAGCGGGGGGGCGGGCGAGGGAAACACCATATATTTT
CASSGGAGEGNTIYF
>TRBV21-1|TRBJ2-2|.|.
TGTGCCAGCAGCAACGGACAGGTTGACATCGGGCTGTTTTTT
CASSNGQVDIGLFF
>TRBV6-6|TRBJ1-1|TRBD1|.
TGTGCCAGCAGTTCATCGACAGGGGGTACGGAAACTGAAGCTTTCTTT
CASSSSTGGTETEAFF
>TRBV27|TRBJ1-6|TRBD1|.
TGTGCCAGCAGTCCCACGGGACAGGGAGTTTCGAGTTCACCCCTCCACTTT
CASSPTGQGVSSSPLHF
>TRBV4-1|TRBJ2-7|TRBD1|.
TGCGCCAGCAGCCAAGACGCCGGACAGGGTCTATACGAGCAGTACTTC
CASSQDAGQGLYEQYF
>TRBV7-8|TRBJ1-1|TRBD1|.
TGTGCCAGCAGCCCCCGCGACAGGGTGATGAACACTGAAGCTTTCTTT
CASSPRDRVMNTEAFF
>TRBV29-1|TRBJ2-5|.|.
TGCAGCGTTCGGGACTCGACGTACCAAGAGACCCAGTACTTC
CSVRDSTYQETQYF
>TRBV5-1|TRBJ1-6|.|few
TGCGCCAGCAGCTCAGGACAGAGCAATTCACCCCTCCACTTT
CASSSGQSNSPLHF
>TRBV11-2|TRBJ1-5|.|.
TGTGCCAGCAGAAACGGTCCCTTCCTATATAGCAATCAGCCCCAGCATTTT
CASRNGPFLYSNQPQHF
>TRBV6-1|TRBJ2-3|TRBD1|.
TGTGCCAGCCGGTTGCAGGGGGCCAGCACAGATACGCAGTATTTT
CASRLQGASTDTQYF
>TRBV30|TRBJ2-2|TRBD2|.
TGTGCCTGGAGAGCGGGATATACCGGGGAGCTGTTTTTT
CAWRAGYTGELFF
>TRBV6-5|TRBJ2-5|.|.
TGTGCCAGCAGTTACCGGGGCTTTAGGGGGCAAGAGACCCAGTACTTC
CASSYRGFRGQETQYF
>TRBV11-2|TRBJ2-5|.|.
TGTGCCAGCAGCTCATTGAAAAGAATAGCGTCTCAAGAGACCCAGTACTTC
CASSSLKRIASQETQYF
>TRBV18|TRBJ2-1|.|once
TGTGCCAGCTCACCGACCTTGGCAGGGGATGAGCAGTTCTTC
CASSPTLAGDEQFF
>TRBV14|TRBJ1-1|.|.
TGTGCCAGCAGCCAGATGGGAGGGGGAGAAGCTTTCTTT
CASSQMGGGEAFF
>TRBV9|TRBJ2-5|TRBD2|.
TGTGCCAGCAGCGTAGGTGCGGGGGGGCGCCCGGAGACCCAGTACTTC
CASSVGAGGRPETQYF
>TRBV7-6|TRBJ2-7|.|.
TGTGCCAGCAGCTTAAGTGGAGCGGGTCTCTCCTACGAGCAGTACTTC
CASSLSGAGLSYEQYF
>TRBV7-9|TRBJ1-2|.|.
TGTGCCAGCAGCTTAGGGAGTCCGGTCAGTTTTGGCTACACCTTC
CASSLGSPVSFGYTF
>TRBV2|TRBJ1-2|.|once
TGTGCCAGCAGTTATGGACAGCTGAACTATGGCTACACCTTC
CASSYGQLNYGYTF
>TRBV6-5|TRBJ2-7|.|.
TGTGCCAGCAGTTACTCAATGCAGGGGGGCTACGAGCAGTACTTC
CASSYSMQGGYEQYF
>TRBV7-9|TRBJ1-1|.|.
TGTGCCAGCAGCCCAGGGAGGGCGAACACTGAAGCTTTCTTT
CASSPGRANTEAFF
>TRBV9|TRBJ1-4|.|.
TGTGCCAGCAGCGTAACCCGCGGGGCAGGCTATGAAAAACTGTTTTTT
CASSVTRGAGYEKLFF
>TRBV7-2|TRBJ2-1|.|.
TGTGCCAGCAGCTTAGGCGGGTTCAGCTCCTACAATGAGCAGTTCTTC
CASSLGGFSSYNEQFF
>TRBV2|TRBJ2-5|TRBD2|.
TGTGCCAGCTACTCTCCGGGGGAGGGAGAAGAGACCCAGTACTTC
CASYSPGEGEETQYF
>TRBV6-5|TRBJ1-5|TRBD1|few
TGTGCCAGCAGTCAAGACAGGGGCGGTAATCAGCCCCAGCATTTT
CASSQDRGGNQPQHF
>TRBV10-1|TRBJ2-2|TRBD1|few
TGCGCCAGCAGTGAACCGGGACAGGACTCCAAATCGAACACCGGGGAGCTGTTTTTT
CASSEPGQDSKSNTGELFF
>TRBV5-6|TRBJ2-7|.|.
TGTGCCAGCAGCTTGCTCAGGGACGAGCAGTACTTC
CASSLLRDEQYF
>TRBV5-1|TRBJ1-3|.|.
TGCGCCAGCAGCCCGGGGAACAGTGTCTCTGGAAACACCATATATTTT
CASSPGNSVSGNTIYF
>TRBV5-1|TRBJ1-2|.|.
TGCGCCAGCAGCAAAGCTTCCTATGGCTACACCTTC
CASSKASYGYTF
>TRBV11-2|TRBJ2-1|TRBD2|.
TGTGCCAGCAGCCGTATACTAGCGGGAGTCAGTGAGGTAGCGAATGAGCAGTTCTTC
CASSRILAGVSEVANEQFF
>TRBV11-3|TRBJ2-7|.|.
TGTGCCAGCAGCTTAGCGGCAGGGGACCTCTACGAGCAGTACTTC
CASSLAAGDLYEQYF
>TRBV5-6|TRBJ1-3|.|.
TGTGCCAGCAGCCGAGGGAGTGCTAACTCTGGAAACACCATATATTTT
CASSRGSANSGNTIYF
>TRBV5-6|TRBJ1-3|.|once
TGTGCCAGCAGCTTGCGGGGGTCTGGAAACACCATATATTTT
CASSLRGSGNTIYF
>TRBV14|TRBJ2-3|TRBD2|.
TGTGCCAGCAGCCAACGGATCGGGACTAGCGGGGGTAAAGATACGCAGTATTTT
CASSQRIGTSGGKDTQYF
>TRBV2|TRBJ2-2|.|.
TGTGCCAGCAGCGAGGGCCCCGGGGAGCTGTTTTTT
CASSEGPGELFF
>TRBV5-1|TRBJ1-4|TRBD1|once
TGCGCCAGCAGCCCTAGGGACAGCCCGGAAGCCCTGTTTTTT
CASSPRDSPEALFF